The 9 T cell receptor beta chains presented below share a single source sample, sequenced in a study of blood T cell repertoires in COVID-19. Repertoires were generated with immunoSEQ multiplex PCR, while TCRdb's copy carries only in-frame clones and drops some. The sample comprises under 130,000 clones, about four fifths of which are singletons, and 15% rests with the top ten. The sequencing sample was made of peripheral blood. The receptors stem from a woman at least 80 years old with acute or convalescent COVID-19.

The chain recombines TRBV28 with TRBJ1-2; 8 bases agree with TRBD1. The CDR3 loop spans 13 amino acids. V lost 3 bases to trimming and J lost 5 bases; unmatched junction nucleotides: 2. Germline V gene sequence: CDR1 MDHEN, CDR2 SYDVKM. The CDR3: CASSLYRGYGYTF. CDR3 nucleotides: TGTGCCAGCAGTTTGTACAGGGGGTATGGCTACACCTTC.

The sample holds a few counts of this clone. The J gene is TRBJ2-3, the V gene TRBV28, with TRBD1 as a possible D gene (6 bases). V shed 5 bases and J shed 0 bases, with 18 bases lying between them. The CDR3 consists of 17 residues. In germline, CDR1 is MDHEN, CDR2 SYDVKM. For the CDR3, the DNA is TGTGCCAGCAGTCTTAGAACAGGGATTGGTAGCACAGATACGCAGTATTTT. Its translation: CASSLRTGIGSTDTQYF.

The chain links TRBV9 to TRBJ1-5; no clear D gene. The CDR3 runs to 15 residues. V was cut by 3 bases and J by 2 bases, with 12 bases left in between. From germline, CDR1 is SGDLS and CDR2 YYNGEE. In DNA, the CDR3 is TGTGCCAGCAGCGAAGGGCCGGAGGGCAATCAGCCCCAGCATTTT. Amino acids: CASSEGPEGNQPQHF.

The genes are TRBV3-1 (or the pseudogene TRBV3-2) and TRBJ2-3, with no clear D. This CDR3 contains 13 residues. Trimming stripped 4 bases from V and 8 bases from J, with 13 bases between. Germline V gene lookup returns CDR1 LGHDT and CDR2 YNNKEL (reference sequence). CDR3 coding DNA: TGTGCCAGCAGCCCATTCCAAGGCGGTACGCAGTATTTT. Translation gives CASSPFQGGTQYF.

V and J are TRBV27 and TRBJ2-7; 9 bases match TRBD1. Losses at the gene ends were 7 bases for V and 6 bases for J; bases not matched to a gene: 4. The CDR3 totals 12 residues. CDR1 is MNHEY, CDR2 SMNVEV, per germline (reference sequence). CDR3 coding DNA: TGTGCCAGCAAAGGACAGGGGCCCGAGCAGTACGTC. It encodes CASKGQGPEQYV.

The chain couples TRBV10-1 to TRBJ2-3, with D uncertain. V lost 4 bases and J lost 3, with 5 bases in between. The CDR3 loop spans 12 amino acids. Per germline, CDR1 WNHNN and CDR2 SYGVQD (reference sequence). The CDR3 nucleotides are TGCGCCAGCAGTGGAGATACAGATACGCAGTATTTT. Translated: CASSGDTDTQYF.

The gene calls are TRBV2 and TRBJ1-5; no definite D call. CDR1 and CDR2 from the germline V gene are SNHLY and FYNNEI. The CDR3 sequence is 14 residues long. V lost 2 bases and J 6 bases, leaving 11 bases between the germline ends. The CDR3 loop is CASSEIGVTQPQHF. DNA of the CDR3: TGTGCCAGCAGTGAAATCGGGGTCACTCAGCCCCAGCATTTT.

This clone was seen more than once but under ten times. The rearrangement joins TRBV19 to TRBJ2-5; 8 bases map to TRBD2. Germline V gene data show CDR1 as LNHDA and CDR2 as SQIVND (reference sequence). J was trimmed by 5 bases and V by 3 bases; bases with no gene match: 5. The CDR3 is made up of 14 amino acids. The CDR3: CASSIGTSPETQYF. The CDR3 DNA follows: TGTGCCAGTAGTATCGGGACTAGTCCCGAGACCCAGTACTTC.

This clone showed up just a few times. The CDR3 region is CASSEGAGSAGELFF. Here the CDR3 DNA reads TGTGCCAGCAGTGAAGGCGCAGGGTCGGCCGGGGAGCTGTTTTTT. The rearrangement uses TRBV6-1 and TRBJ2-2; tentatively, D is TRBD1 (5 bases). CDR1 and CDR2 from the germline V gene are MNHNS and SASEGT. V was pared by 1 base and J by 6 bases, with 12 bases between. The CDR3 has 15 amino acids.